This TCR beta chain appears in the sequencing data of a study of T cells in narcolepsy. The CDR3 has 14 residues. Germline assignment: CDR1 SGHAT and CDR2 FQNNGV. Trimming took off 5 bases at V and 1 base at J, with 6 bases between the two ends. Assay: immunoSEQ multiplex PCR; the TCRdb copy retains only in-frame clones and omits some. Here the sample spans fewer than 40,000 clones, roughly 87% being singletons. On this clone: What it recognizes is unknown.

Regarding the study as a whole: Autoreactive clonotypes reportedly recurred in blood of same and different patients, not controls.

The specimen was CD45RA- memory CD4+ T cells from PBMCs. The sequence came from a human donor with narcolepsy. The J gene is TRBJ1-6, the V gene TRBV11-2; D not certain. The CDR3 loop reads CASSPPSYNSPLHF. In nucleotides, the CDR3 is TGTGCCAGCAGCCCACCGTCCTATAATTCACCCCTCCACTTT.